These 9 T cell receptor beta chains originate from one sample sequenced in a study of shared clonotypes between healthy human individuals. The table came from immunoSEQ multiplex PCR; TCRdb's copy has only in-frame clones and leaves some out. The data hold some 2,400,000 clones, with around 95% observed a single time. Sequencing was done on a sample of naive CD4+ T cells sorted from blood. The subset here: CD45RA+ positively selected. These receptor sequences come from a man younger than 35 in good health.

The CDR3 DNA is TGTGCCGGACCTCGGTCCAAAGAACACACCGGGGAGCTGTTTTTT. Translation gives CAGPRSKEHTGELFF. The gene calls are TRBV6-4 and TRBJ2-2; D is unresolved. V lost 11 bases to trimming and J lost 3 bases, with 19 bases between them. Germline CDR1 reads MRHNA; CDR2 reads SNTAGT. There are 15 residues in the CDR3.

The J gene is TRBJ2-7, the V gene TRBV5-1; D is uncertain. The germline gives CDR1 SGHRS, CDR2 YFSETQ. The CDR3 is 13 residues long. V was clipped by 2 bases and J by 6 bases, with 12 bases between them. Here the CDR3 DNA reads TGCGCCAGCAGCTTAAACTATAATGGCGAGCAGTACTTC. Translating gives CASSLNYNGEQYF.

CDR3 amino acids: CASMPQSAAGSLMNTEAFF. DNA for the CDR3: TGTGCCAGCATGCCACAATCAGCGGCAGGGTCCCTAATGAACACTGAAGCTTTCTTT. The chain joins TRBV7-2 to TRBJ1-1; possible D gene TRBD1, 5 bases. Trimming left V 7 bases short and J 0 bases short, with 27 bases between. Germline CDR1 reads SGHTA; CDR2 reads FQGNSA. The CDR3 is made up of 19 amino acids.

The V and J genes are TRBV5-1 and TRBJ2-1; 13 positions match TRBD2. The CDR3 sequence is 15 residues long. V gave up 4 bases and J gave up 5 bases; unmatched junction bases: 3. Germline CDR1 reads SGHRS; CDR2 reads YFSETQ. The CDR3 nucleotides read TGCGCCAGCAGCCATGGACTAGCGGGAGACAATGAGCAGTTCTTC. Translation gives CASSHGLAGDNEQFF.

CDR3 sequence (DNA): TGTGCCAGCAGCTTGGGTTCGGTAGGAGGTCACACCATATATTTT. Translating gives CASSLGSVGGHTIYF. The chain combines TRBV5-6 with TRBJ1-3; D not certain. Per the germline V gene, CDR1 is SGHDT and CDR2 is YYEEEE. This CDR3 comprises 15 residues. Between the trimmed V and J ends, which lost 0 bases and 8 bases, there was a span of 15 bases.

This clone is a singleton in its sample. This chain joins TRBV5-4 and TRBJ1-2, with 9 bases aligning to TRBD1. The CDR3 totals 16 residues. CDR1 and CDR2 from the germline V gene are SGHNT and YYREEE (reference sequence). Germline trimming cut 4 bases from V and 2 bases from J; bases unmatched to any gene: 9. The CDR3 region is CASSPQVGTGNYGYTF. The CDR3 DNA is TGTGCCAGCAGCCCCCAGGTCGGGACAGGGAACTATGGCTACACCTTC.

V is TRBV30 and J is TRBJ2-1; 10 nucleotides line up with TRBD2. Losses at the gene ends were 2 bases for V and 3 bases for J; bases not matched to a gene: 16. Germline V CDR1 and CDR2: GTSNPN, SVGIG (reference sequence). The CDR3 contains 19 residues. The CDR3 DNA reads as TGTGCCTGGAGTCTTTTTAGGACTAGCGGAACCATAAACTACAATGAGCAGTTCTTC. Translation gives CAWSLFRTSGTINYNEQFF.

In its sample, this clone was seen once. This rearrangement joins TRBV10-3 to TRBJ1-2; 9 nucleotides match TRBD1. Germline assignment: CDR1 ENHRY and CDR2 SYGVKD. Unmatched junction bases numbered 8, after V lost 10 bases and J lost 5 bases. This CDR3 spans 13 amino acids. Written as DNA, the CDR3 is TGTGCCACCCTACAGGGGGCGTCTTATGGCTACACCTTC. Amino acid sequence: CATLQGASYGYTF.

The rearrangement links TRBV28 to TRBJ1-2; D gene uncertain. Looked up from germline, CDR1 is MDHEN and CDR2 is SYDVKM. This CDR3 has 11 amino acids. V lost 8 bases, J lost 8 bases, and 12 bases lay in between. CDR3: CASSSRLGYTF. DNA for the CDR3: TGTGCCAGCTCCAGCCGCCTGGGCTACACCTTC.